The clone carrying this T cell receptor beta chain occurred once. Trimming left V 5 bases short and J 5 bases short, with 12 bases between. The CDR3 is made up of 14 amino acids. The V gene's germline CDR1 is SGHAT and CDR2 FQNNGV. The data derive from a study of shared clonotypes between healthy human individuals. Genomic DNA for unsorted samples was obtained from tens of millions of PBMCs. Sequenced by immunoSEQ multiplex PCR; TCRdb stores in-frame clones only, minus some. The sample yields about half a million clones, about 76% seen once. The rearrangement uses TRBV11-2 and TRBJ2-2; TRBD1 might be the D (6 bases). The sequenced sample consisted of PBMCs. The TCR originated in a woman in her thirties or forties in good health. Some clones in this sample may be carry-over from other donors' samples. The CDR3 DNA sequence: TGTGCCAGCAGCCCGTCGAGGGGGACCGGGGAGCTGTTTTTT. It codes for CASSPSRGTGELFF.